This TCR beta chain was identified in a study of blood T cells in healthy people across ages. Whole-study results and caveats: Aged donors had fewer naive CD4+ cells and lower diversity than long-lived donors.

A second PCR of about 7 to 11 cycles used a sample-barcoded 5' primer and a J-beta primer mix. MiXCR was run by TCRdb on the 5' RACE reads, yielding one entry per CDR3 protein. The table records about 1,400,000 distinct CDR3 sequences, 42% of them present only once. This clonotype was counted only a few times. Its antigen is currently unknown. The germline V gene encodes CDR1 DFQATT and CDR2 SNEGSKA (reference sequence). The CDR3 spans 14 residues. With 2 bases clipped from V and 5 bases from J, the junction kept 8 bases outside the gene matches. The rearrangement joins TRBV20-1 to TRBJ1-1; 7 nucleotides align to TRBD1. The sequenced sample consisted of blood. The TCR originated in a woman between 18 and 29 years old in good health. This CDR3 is CSARHPGGGTEAFF. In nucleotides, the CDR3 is TGCAGTGCTAGACACCCAGGGGGGGGGACTGAAGCTTTCTTT.